This TCR beta chain was identified in a study of CD8+CD57+ T cells in acquired aplastic anemia. Genomic DNA acted as the template from which TCR beta VDJ combination and CDR3 sequence profiling were carried out. TCRdb re-derived calls from the reads in MiXCR, one entry per CDR3 protein. Of about 160,000 distinct CDR3 sequences listed, about half are singletons. Previously, flow cytometry had revealed CD8+CD57+ cell expansion in the patients chosen for sequencing. This clonotype was counted ten times or more. Germline CDR1 is SGHTA and CDR2 is FQGNSA. Trimming removed 1 base from V and 7 bases from J; junction bases left unmatched: 7. The CDR3 runs to 15 residues.

Sequenced material: sorted CD4+, CD8+, or CD8+CD57+ T cells (not recorded which) from PBMCs. J is TRBJ1-2 and V is TRBV7-2, with TRBD1 matching 9 bases. The TCR sequence derives from a human donor with aplastic anemia. The CDR3 DNA reads as TGTGCCAGCAGCTTAGGGGGACAGGGCAAAAGTGGCTACACCTTC. Its translation: CASSLGGQGKSGYTF.